Listed below are T cell receptor beta chains from one sample, sequenced in a study of identical twins. TCRdb passed the 5' RACE reads through MiXCR, listing each CDR3 protein once. The sample shows hundreds of thousands of distinct CDR3 sequences, 21% of them seen only once. These records were also assigned to another study, of T cells expressing NK-cell markers.

The specimen was PBMCs. All receptors derive from a woman aged 18-35 years in good health. CDR3s include the opening cysteine and the closing phenylalanine or tryptophan. A D gene is named only where the DNA matches it firmly. Clone size is given for some rows only: seen once, a few or many times, or a class if the clone is expanded.

TRBD2 | TRBJ2-1 | TRBV12-3/TRBV12-4 | few | TGTGCCAGCAGACCTAGCGGCTACAATGAGCAGTTCTTC | CASRPSGYNEQFF
NA | TRBJ2-1 | TRBV4-3 | NA | TGCGCCAGCAGCCAAGATCGGGTCGGATACAATGAGCAGTTCTTC | CASSQDRVGYNEQFF
NA | TRBJ2-1 | TRBV10-2 | few | TGCGCCAGCAGTAGGCACTACAATGAGCAGTTCTTC | CASSRHYNEQFF
NA | TRBJ2-2 | TRBV4-1 | NA | TGCGCCAGCAGCCAAGAGGCGGGCTCTTACACCGGGGAGCTGTTTTTT | CASSQEAGSYTGELFF
NA | TRBJ2-3 | TRBV5-1 | many | TGCGCCAGCAGCTCGACAACCGGTACGCAGTATTTT | CASSSTTGTQYF
TRBD2 | TRBJ2-7 | TRBV29-1 | many | TGCAGCGTTGGTGGGACTAGCGCGTACGAGCAGTACTTC | CSVGGTSAYEQYF
TRBD1 | TRBJ2-3 | TRBV11-2 | NA | TGTGCCAGCAGCTACGCCGGAGGGACAGGAAGAGATACGCAGTATTTT | CASSYAGGTGRDTQYF
TRBD1 | TRBJ2-7 | TRBV6-5 | many | TGTGCCAGCAGTTACTCCTCGGGACAGGGTACCGAGCAGTACTTC | CASSYSSGQGTEQYF
NA | TRBJ2-4 | TRBV12-3/TRBV12-4 | NA | TGTGCCAGCAGTCCGGGGACCCATCTAGCCAAAAACATTCAGTACTTC | CASSPGTHLAKNIQYF
NA | TRBJ1-3 | TRBV7-9 | few | TGTGCCAGCAGCTTAGTGGACAGCTCTGGAAACACCATATATTTT | CASSLVDSSGNTIYF
TRBD2 | TRBJ2-2 | TRBV20-1 | NA | TGCAGTGCTAGAGCGGGAGGGCCGAACACCGGGGAGCTGTTTTTT | CSARAGGPNTGELFF
TRBD2 | TRBJ2-7 | TRBV5-1 | NA | TGCGCCAGCAGCTCAGGGAGCGGGGGGTCCTACGAGCAGTACTTC | CASSSGSGGSYEQYF
NA | TRBJ2-3 | TRBV12-3/TRBV12-4 | few | TGTGCCAGCAGGGCCCAGAGTGATACGCAGTATTTT | CASRAQSDTQYF
TRBD1 | TRBJ1-5 | TRBV29-1 | many | TGCAGCGTTCGTACAGGGGATCAGCCCCAGCATTTT | CSVRTGDQPQHF
TRBD2 | TRBJ2-7 | TRBV20-1 | NA | TGCAGTGCTATTCGGGGGGTCTACGAGCAGTACTTC | CSAIRGVYEQYF
NA | TRBJ2-7 | TRBV9 | NA | TGTGCCAGCAGCGTAGGGTGGGCCCCCTACGAGCAGTACTTC | CASSVGWAPYEQYF
NA | TRBJ2-2 | TRBV27 | NA | TGTGCCAGTCATCCCCTTGTCAGGGAGAGATCGGCCGGGGAGCTGTTTTTT | CASHPLVRERSAGELFF
NA | TRBJ2-3 | TRBV10-3 | NA | TGTGCCATCAGAAATATAACAGATACGCAGTATTTT | CAIRNITDTQYF
NA | TRBJ1-1 | TRBV11-2 | few | TGTGCCAGCAGCTACCAACCTCCGAACACTGAAGCTTTCTTT | CASSYQPPNTEAFF
NA | TRBJ2-1 | TRBV20-1 | few | TGCAGTGCTAGAGACCCTACCCTAGCGCACAATGAGCAGTTCTTC | CSARDPTLAHNEQFF
TRBD2 | TRBJ2-5 | TRBV7-9 | NA | TGTGCCAGCAGCATAGCGGGCCAAGAGACCCAGTACTTC | CASSIAGQETQYF
TRBD2 | TRBJ2-7 | TRBV9 | few | TGTGCCAGCAGCGAAGGGACTAGCGGCCCGCCCTACGAGCAGTACTTC | CASSEGTSGPPYEQYF
TRBD1 | TRBJ1-5 | TRBV12-3/TRBV12-4 | few | TGTGCCAGCAGCTCCGGGACAGGGGGTGGAGATGGCAATCAGCCCCAGCATTTT | CASSSGTGGGDGNQPQHF
TRBD2 | TRBJ2-1 | TRBV12-3/TRBV12-4 | many | TGTGCCAGCATGGCTCCCAGGACTAGCGAGAACAATGAGCAGTTCTTC | CASMAPRTSENNEQFF
TRBD1 | TRBJ2-7 | TRBV20-1 | NA | TGCAGTGCTAGAGATGGGACAGGTCGTTCCTACGAGCAGTACTTC | CSARDGTGRSYEQYF
NA | TRBJ2-7 | TRBV7-9 | NA | TGTGCCAGCAGCCCCGCGGGGGCAGGGATCACCTACGAGCAGTACTTC | CASSPAGAGITYEQYF
TRBD2 | TRBJ2-5 | TRBV10-3 | NA | TGTGCCATCAGAGGAAGCGGGAGAAGAGGTGTAGAAGAGACCCAGTACTTC | CAIRGSGRRGVEETQYF
TRBD2 | TRBJ2-7 | TRBV7-9 | few | TGTGCCAGCAGCTTAGTTGGGCTAGCGGGAGACGAGCAGTACTTC | CASSLVGLAGDEQYF
NA | TRBJ2-3 | TRBV6-5 | NA | TGTGCCAGCAGTTCCTCACTAGGAGGCACAGATACGCAGTATTTT | CASSSSLGGTDTQYF
TRBD1 | TRBJ1-1 | TRBV20-1 | NA | TGCAGTGTTCCACAGGGGACTGAAGCTTTCTTT | CSVPQGTEAFF
TRBD2 | TRBJ2-1 | TRBV20-1 | few | TGCAGTGCCCTTGGTGGCGGGAGGGTAGGCAATGAGCAGTTCTTC | CSALGGGRVGNEQFF
NA | TRBJ2-3 | TRBV5-1 | few | TGCGCCAGCAGCTTAGGGGTGGGGAGCACAGATACGCAGTATTTT | CASSLGVGSTDTQYF
NA | TRBJ2-5 | TRBV7-8 | many | TGTGCCAGCTTCAGGGGGAGGGGGGCCCTGGAGACCCAGTACTTC | CASFRGRGALETQYF
NA | TRBJ2-7 | TRBV5-1 | NA | TGCGCCAGCAGGCCGAATTTAGGGGTGTCGACCTACGAGCAGTACTTC | CASRPNLGVSTYEQYF
NA | TRBJ1-2 | TRBV6-1 | NA | TGTGCCAGCAGGGGATTCGGCTACACCTTC | CASRGFGYTF
NA | TRBJ2-7 | TRBV20-1 | NA | TGCAGTGCGGGAAGGGACGGGATCTACGAGCAGTACTTC | CSAGRDGIYEQYF